This section outlines one T cell receptor (beta chain) sequence together with its context. Sampling times: baseline, cycle 4 day 1, cycle 7 day 1. The data were produced by immunoSEQ multiplex PCR, yet TCRdb's version contains in-frame clones alone and is incomplete. Of about 98,000 clones in the sample, approximately 90% were seen once. This sample stems from a study of OX40 agonist ivuxolimab in advanced cancers. Study overall: The dose-escalation cohort had hepatocellular carcinoma, melanoma, renal cell or head and neck cancer.

This CDR3 comprises 17 residues. Germline lookup yields CDR1 SGDLS and CDR2 YYNGEE. V was pared by 4 bases and J by 4 bases, with 15 bases of the junction left unmatched. Sequences were derived from CD4+ or CD8+ T cells sorted from blood, sampled in a trial of the OX40 agonist ivuxolimab. The rearrangement uses TRBV9 and TRBJ2-5; the match to TRBD2 covers 8 bases. The source is an adult with an advanced solid tumor such as melanoma, head and neck, liver or kidney cancer. CDR3 nucleotides: TGTGCCAGCAGCTCTGGGACTAGTGGGGGGGCCGGAGAGACCCAGTACTTC. It is translated as CASSSGTSGGAGETQYF.